The source of this T cell receptor (beta chain) is a study of a mutant IDH1 vaccine in newly diagnosed glioma. In regard to this clone: Its antigen is unidentified.

Trimming shortened V by 6 bases and J by 3 bases, and 15 bases separated the two germline ends. This CDR3 is built from 14 residues. Per germline, CDR1 MNHNY and CDR2 SVGAGI (reference sequence). The time point denotes: week 35, safety follow-up. Topical imiquimod accompanied each vaccine dose, which consisted of 300 ug of mutant IDH1 20-mer peptide. Measured with immunoSEQ multiplex PCR; TCRdb has only the in-frame clones, and not every one. The data show about 64,000 clones, under 85% seen once. The receptor's source is a man between 45 and 60 years old with glioma. The specimen was PBMCs, collected from a glioma patient whose treatment included an IDH1 peptide vaccine. V and J are TRBV6-6 and TRBJ2-7; D may be TRBD1 (6 bases). CDR3 in DNA: TGTGCCAGCAGGGAACAGGGATTATTCTACGAGCAGTACTTC. This gives the protein CASREQGLFYEQYF.